This TCR beta chain appears in the sequencing data of a study of identical twins listed by TCRdb under 2016. With respect to the entire study: TCR alpha and beta repertoires from monozygotic twins, unrelated adults of various ages and cord blood were deep-sequenced to test whether fetal clonotypes persist. Replicate twin experiments were performed at different times using different library preparation protocols to rule out contamination.

As concerns this clonotype: No antigen is known for it. No clone much larger than this one lies a single base away; base qualities are absent.

All donors were healthy Caucasians. Three pairs of female monozygotic twins, all aged about 18 to 30 years, were included in the twin cohort. CD4+ and CD8+ T cell populations were isolated with positive isolation kits from Invitrogen. The method was 5' RACE. TCRdb names Illumina HiSeq 2000 as the instrument used. Template switching introduced a universal primer binding site; the final cDNA contained a unique molecular identifier, enabling accurate counting of TCR cDNA molecules. Specific primers in the conserved constant-segment region were used to synthesize first-strand cDNA for TCR alpha and beta chains. Each cDNA library was double barcoded, with a SMART-Mk sample barcode plus Illumina barcodes, to control for contamination. TruSeq adapter sequences along with Illumina sample barcodes were introduced in two successive PCR steps. The Illumina HiSeq platform was used with custom primers to sequence TCR alpha and beta cDNA libraries. The authors' pipeline ran thus. Unique molecular identifiers were extracted from raw reads with MiGEC, and CDR3 positions were determined with MiXCR. Recombination models were inferred per individual with the repgenHMM and IGoR tools using an EM algorithm. The analysis of shared clonotypes was done with the tcR package in R, with sharing normalized by the product of cloneset sizes. To study raw recombination free of thymic and clonal selection effects, out-of-frame nonproductive sequences were analyzed. The public reads were run again by TCRdb, first through fastp at Q25 and then through MiXCR, and only productive beta chains were kept. Entries are consolidated by CDR3 protein sequence, retaining the most common genes and DNA. The V and J calls were not made by the authors but by TCRdb's processing. In this sample the table shows around 250,000 distinct CDR3 sequences, 6.5% of which occur a single time. The ten largest clonotypes hold roughly 15% of the sample.

Reading the germline V gene (reference sequence) gives CDR1 MNHEY and CDR2 SMNVEV. Unmatched junction bases come to 7, with V trimmed by 1 base and J by 4 bases. Including cysteine and phenylalanine, the CDR3 has 16 amino acids. Kept here is only the CDR3 DNA, which spans 48 bases and is read in frame from base 1. Summary of the overall study and its limitations: Zero-insertion analyses could be partly confounded by invariant T cells such as MAIT and iNKT, although diverse VJ usage argued against such confounding for most clonotypes. Because the same donors could not be followed over many years, conclusions were based on cross-sectional statistical analysis. In monozygotic twins, recombination models systematically underestimated out-of-frame TCR alpha sharing, but the models matched the sharing seen between unrelated individuals. Compared with coincidental sharing between unrelated individuals, an excess of low generation-probability sequences was observed among out-of-frame TCR alpha sequences shared between twins. Abundant cord blood beta clonotypes carried fewer insertions; young adult naive repertoires showed a weaker similar trend, while memory repertoires showed none. Excess twin sharing in beta out-of-frame sequences was weaker because fewer shared sequences lowered the signal-to-noise ratio.

The same sample was also used in a study of T cells expressing NK-cell markers. From that second study: TCR beta-chain repertoires were profiled in sorted CD3+CD56+NKG2C+, CD3+CD56+NKG2C- and CD3+CD56-NKG2C+ T-cell subsets from several donors. Among the eight sequenced donors, only one was HCMV-seronegative, while the other seven were HCMV-seropositive. In several experiments an anti-gammadeltaTCR antibody was added to restrict sorting to alphabetaTCR-expressing T cells. In roughly six donors, the dominant CD3+CD56+NKG2C+ clonotypes were among the top 10 CD8+ clonotypes and accounted for about 1.0-7.5% of CD8+ T cells. Those dominant clonotypes were again the most abundant among CD3+CD56-NKG2C+ cells in a handful of donors, at about 28.3-65%. It remained unclear whether the expanded NKG2C-expressing T cell clones were specific for HCMV antigens. The study sequenced eight donors, all healthy volunteers chosen at random: three men and five women. To determine HCMV serostatus, a commercial ELISA kit was used to detect HCMV-specific IgG in serum. MIGEC was used to demultiplex reads and group the reads by UMI, and MiTCR was used to assemble and quantify clonotypes. Only TCR cDNA sequences supported by at least two reads were kept to exclude erroneous sequences. The tcR package was used for downstream repertoire analysis, and clonotypes were matched between fractions using CDR3 nucleotide sequence together with V segment. VDJmatch was used to annotate antigen specificity against VDJdb, with one amino acid substitution allowed in CDR3.

Recombination linked TRBV27 to TRBJ2-1; TRBD2 lines up with 7 middle nucleotides. The TCR sequence derives from a young woman in good health. Sequencing was performed on CD8+ T cells sorted from blood. The DNA sequence is TGTGCCAGCAGTTTATTGTCTAGCGGACATTACAATGAGCAGTTCTTC. It translates to CASSLLSSGHYNEQFF.